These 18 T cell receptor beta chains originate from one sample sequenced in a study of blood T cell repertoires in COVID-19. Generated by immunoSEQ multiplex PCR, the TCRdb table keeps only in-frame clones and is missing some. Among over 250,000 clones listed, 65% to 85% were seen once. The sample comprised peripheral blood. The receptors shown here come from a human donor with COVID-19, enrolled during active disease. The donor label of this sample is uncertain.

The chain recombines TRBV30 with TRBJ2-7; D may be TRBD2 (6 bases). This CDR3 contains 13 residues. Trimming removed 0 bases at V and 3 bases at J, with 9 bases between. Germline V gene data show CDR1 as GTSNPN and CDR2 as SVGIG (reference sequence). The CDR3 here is CAWSVGGYYEQYF. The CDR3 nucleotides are TGTGCCTGGAGTGTGGGGGGATACTACGAGCAGTACTTC.

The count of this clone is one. CDR3 protein: CATSSENGRFNEQFF. Here the CDR3 DNA reads TGTGCCACCAGCAGCGAAAACGGGAGATTCAATGAGCAGTTCTTC. The chain carries TRBV15 and TRBJ2-1; TRBD2 might be the D (6 bases). In germline, CDR1 is LNHNV, CDR2 YYDKDF (reference sequence). V gave up 3 bases and J gave up 6 bases, with 15 bases separating them. The CDR3 sequence is 15 residues long.

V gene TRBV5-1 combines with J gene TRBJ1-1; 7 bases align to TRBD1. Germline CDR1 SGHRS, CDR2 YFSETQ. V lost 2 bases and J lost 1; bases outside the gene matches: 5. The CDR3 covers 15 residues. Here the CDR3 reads CASSFLGQRNTEAFF. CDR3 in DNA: TGCGCCAGCAGCTTTTTGGGACAGAGGAACACTGAAGCTTTCTTT.

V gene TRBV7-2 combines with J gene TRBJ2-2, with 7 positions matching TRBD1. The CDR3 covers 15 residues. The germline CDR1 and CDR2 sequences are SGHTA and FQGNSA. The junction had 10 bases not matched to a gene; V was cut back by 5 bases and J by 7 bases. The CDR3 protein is CASSIGTVIGGELFF. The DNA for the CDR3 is TGTGCCAGCAGCATCGGGACAGTCATTGGCGGGGAGCTGTTTTTT.

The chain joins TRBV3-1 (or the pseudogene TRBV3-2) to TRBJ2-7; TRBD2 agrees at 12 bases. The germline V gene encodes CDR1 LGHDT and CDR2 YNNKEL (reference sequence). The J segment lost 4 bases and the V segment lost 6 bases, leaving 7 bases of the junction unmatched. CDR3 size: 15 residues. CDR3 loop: CASSTGLAGQYEQYF. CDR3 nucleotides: TGTGCCAGCAGTACGGGACTAGCGGGCCAATACGAGCAGTACTTC.

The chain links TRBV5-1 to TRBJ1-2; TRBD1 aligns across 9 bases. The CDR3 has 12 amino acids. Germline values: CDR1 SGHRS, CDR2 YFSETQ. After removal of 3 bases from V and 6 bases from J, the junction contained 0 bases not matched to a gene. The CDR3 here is CASSWDRDGYTF. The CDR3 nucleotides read TGCGCCAGCAGCTGGGACAGGGATGGCTACACCTTC.

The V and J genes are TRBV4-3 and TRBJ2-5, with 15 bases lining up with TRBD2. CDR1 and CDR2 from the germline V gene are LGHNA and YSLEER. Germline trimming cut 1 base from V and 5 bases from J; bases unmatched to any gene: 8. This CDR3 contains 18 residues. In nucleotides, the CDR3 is TGCGCCAGCAGCCAAGGGCCCGGGACTAGCGGGAGGATGGAGACCCAGTACTTC. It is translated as CASSQGPGTSGRMETQYF.

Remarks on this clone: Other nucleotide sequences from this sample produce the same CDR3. The CDR3 sequence: CASSLVLAGGYEQYF. CDR3 bases: TGTGCCAGCAGCTTAGTTCTAGCGGGAGGTTACGAGCAGTACTTC. The gene calls are TRBV7-9 and TRBJ2-7; 11 bases are shared with TRBD2. CDR3 length: 15 amino acids. The germline V gene encodes CDR1 SEHNR and CDR2 FQNEAQ (reference sequence). The junction had 3 bases not matched to a gene; V was cut back by 1 base and J by 4 bases.

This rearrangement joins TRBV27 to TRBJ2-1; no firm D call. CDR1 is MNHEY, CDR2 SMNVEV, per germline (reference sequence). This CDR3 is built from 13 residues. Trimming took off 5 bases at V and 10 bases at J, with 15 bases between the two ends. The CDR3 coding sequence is TGTGCCAGCAGTCCCGATCAATTCAGGGAGCAGTTCTTC. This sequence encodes CASSPDQFREQFF.

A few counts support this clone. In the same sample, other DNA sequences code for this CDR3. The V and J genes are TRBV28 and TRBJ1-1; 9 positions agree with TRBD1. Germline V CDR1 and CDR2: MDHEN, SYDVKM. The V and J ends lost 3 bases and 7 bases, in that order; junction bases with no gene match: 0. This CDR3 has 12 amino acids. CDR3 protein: CASSLGQGEAFF. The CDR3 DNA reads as TGTGCCAGCAGTTTGGGACAGGGTGAAGCTTTCTTT.

CDR3 residues: CASSPGDRPWNNEQFF. The CDR3 DNA sequence: TGTGCCAGCAGCCCAGGGGACAGGCCGTGGAACAATGAGCAGTTCTTC. V and J are TRBV7-2 and TRBJ2-1; 8 bases match TRBD1. There are 16 residues in the CDR3. Trimming at V came to 5 bases and at J to 5 bases, leaving 11 bases not matched to a gene. Germline V CDR1 and CDR2: SGHTA, FQGNSA.

The CDR3 is CSVLGLAGVSEQFF. The CDR3 DNA reads as TGCAGCGTTCTCGGACTAGCGGGAGTTTCTGAGCAGTTCTTC. V and J are TRBV29-1 and TRBJ2-1, with 13 bases fitting TRBD2. CDR1 and CDR2 (germline): SQVTM, ANQGSEA. CDR3 size: 14 residues. The ends lost 5 bases at V and 9 bases at J; junction bases unmatched: 7.

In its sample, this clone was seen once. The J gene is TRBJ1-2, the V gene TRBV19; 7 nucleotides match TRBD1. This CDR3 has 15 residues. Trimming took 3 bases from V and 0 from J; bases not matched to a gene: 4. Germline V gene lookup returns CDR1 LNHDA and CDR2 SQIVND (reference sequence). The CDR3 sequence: CASSIQGGANYGYTF. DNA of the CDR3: TGTGCCAGTAGTATTCAGGGGGGAGCTAACTATGGCTACACCTTC.

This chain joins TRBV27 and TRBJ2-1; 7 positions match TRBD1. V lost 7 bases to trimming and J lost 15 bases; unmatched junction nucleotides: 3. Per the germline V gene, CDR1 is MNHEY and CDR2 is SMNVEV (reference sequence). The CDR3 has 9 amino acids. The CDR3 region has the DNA TGTGCCAGCAAGGCAGGGGGGTTCTTC. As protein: CASKAGGFF.

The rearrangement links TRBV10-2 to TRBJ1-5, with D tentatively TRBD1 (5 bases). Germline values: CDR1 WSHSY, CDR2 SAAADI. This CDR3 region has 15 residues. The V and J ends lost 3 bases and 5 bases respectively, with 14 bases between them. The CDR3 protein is CASSESRRGDQPQHF. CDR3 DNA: TGCGCCAGCAGTGAATCTCGGAGGGGTGATCAGCCCCAGCATTTT.

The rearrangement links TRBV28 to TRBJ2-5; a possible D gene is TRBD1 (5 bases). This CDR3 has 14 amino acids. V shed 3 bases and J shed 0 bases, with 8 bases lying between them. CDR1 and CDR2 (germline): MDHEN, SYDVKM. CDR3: CASSFRQNQETQYF. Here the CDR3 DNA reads TGTGCCAGCAGTTTCAGACAGAACCAAGAGACCCAGTACTTC.

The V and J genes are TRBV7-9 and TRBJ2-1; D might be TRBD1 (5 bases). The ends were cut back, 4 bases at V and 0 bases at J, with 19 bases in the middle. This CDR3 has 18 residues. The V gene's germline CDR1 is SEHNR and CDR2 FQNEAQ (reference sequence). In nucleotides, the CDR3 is TGTGCCAGCAGCTCCCCAAGGGGAAGTCCGAGCTCCTACAATGAGCAGTTCTTC. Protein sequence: CASSSPRGSPSSYNEQFF.

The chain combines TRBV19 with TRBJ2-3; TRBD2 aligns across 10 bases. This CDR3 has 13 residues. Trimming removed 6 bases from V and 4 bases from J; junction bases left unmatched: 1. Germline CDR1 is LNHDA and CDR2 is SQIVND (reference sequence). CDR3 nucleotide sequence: TGTGCCAGTAGCGGGACTAGCGCAGATACGCAGTATTTT. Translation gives CASSGTSADTQYF.